This TCR beta chain was sequenced in a study of cytomegalovirus exposure and HLA in healthy donors. Both 60 Vbeta primers and 13 Jbeta primers went into the PCR. Assay used: immunoSEQ multiplex PCR; TCRdb lists only in-frame clones, some missing. This table has some 140,000 clones, 76% appearing once. Germline-derived CDR1 and CDR2 are MNHNS and SASEGT. The CDR3 extends over 15 amino acids. Trimming took 8 bases from V and 5 from J; bases not matched to a gene: 9. Donors showed nominal health when sampled, although they likely had unrecorded immune exposures. The rearrangement uses TRBV6-1 and TRBJ2-1; TRBD2 matches 10 bases. This clonotype was obtained from a man aged 40-49 years in good health and CMV-seronegative. The sequenced sample consisted of PBMCs. CDR3 loop: CASLYGSGRDNEQFF. DNA for the CDR3: TGTGCCAGCCTCTACGGGAGCGGGAGGGACAATGAGCAGTTCTTC.